This T cell receptor (beta chain) is from a study of regulatory dendritic cells for organ transplantation. With regard to this clone: As yet, its antigen is unknown.

The table came from immunoSEQ multiplex PCR; TCRdb's copy has only in-frame clones and leaves some out. Of roughly 30,000 clones listed, 82% are singletons. Study conclusions and caveats: Considerable individual heterogeneity was seen in alloreactive memory CD8+ T cells.

V lost 4 bases and J lost 4, with 13 bases in between. The CDR3 length is 14 residues. The germline V gene encodes CDR1 MGHDK and CDR2 SYGVNS. The V and J genes are TRBV25-1 and TRBJ2-5, with unresolved D. This TCR was recovered from a human donor in good health. Sample: naive CD8+ T cells from blood. Regarding subset: CD45RA+ naive T cells. CDR3 coding DNA: TGTGCCAGCAGTGTCGTAGGTCAGGCAGAGACCCAGTACTTC. Residues: CASSVVGQAETQYF. Full variable domain (rest looked up from reference TRBV25-1 and TRBJ2-5): EADIYQTPRYLVIGTGKKITLECSQTMGHDKMYWYQQDPGMELHLIHYSYGVNSTEKGDLSSESTVSRIRTEHFPLTLESARPSHTSQYLCASSVVGQAETQYFGPGTRLLVL.